This T cell receptor (beta chain) appears in the sequencing data of a study of blood T cell repertoires in COVID-19. Study at large: PBMCs, B-cell-depleted T cells, or T cells were the source of the cDNA or gDNA that made up the material.

V lost 5 bases and J 4 bases, leaving 11 bases between the germline ends. CDR1 and CDR2 from the germline V gene are SNHLY and FYNNEI. This CDR3 has 14 residues. Sequencing was performed with immunoSEQ multiplex PCR; in TCRdb, only in-frame clones are kept and a portion is missing. The sample holds a few hundred thousand clones, roughly 86% seen once. Material: PBMCs or T cells enriched from blood (not recorded which). The source is a man younger than 40 who had recovered from COVID-19. The rearrangement uses TRBV2 and TRBJ2-2; possibly TRBD2 for D (6 bases). The CDR3, as DNA: TGTGCCAGCAGTTTAACCGGGAGCACCGGGGAGCTGTTTTTT. It encodes CASSLTGSTGELFF.